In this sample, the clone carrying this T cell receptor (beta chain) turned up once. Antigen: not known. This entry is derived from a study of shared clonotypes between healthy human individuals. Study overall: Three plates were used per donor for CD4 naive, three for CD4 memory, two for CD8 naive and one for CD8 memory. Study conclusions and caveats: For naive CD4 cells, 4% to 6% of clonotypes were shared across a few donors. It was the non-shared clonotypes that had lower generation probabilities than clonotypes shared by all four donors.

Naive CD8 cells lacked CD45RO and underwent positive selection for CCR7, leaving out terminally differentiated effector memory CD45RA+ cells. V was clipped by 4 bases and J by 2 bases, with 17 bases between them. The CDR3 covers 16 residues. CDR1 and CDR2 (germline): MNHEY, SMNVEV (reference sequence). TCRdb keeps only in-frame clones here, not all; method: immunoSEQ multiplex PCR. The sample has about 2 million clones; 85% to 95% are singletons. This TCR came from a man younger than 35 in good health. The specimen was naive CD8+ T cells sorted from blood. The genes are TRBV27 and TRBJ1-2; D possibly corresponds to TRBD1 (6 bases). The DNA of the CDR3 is TGTGCCAGCAGTTCCGCGGGGGGCGCATGGAACTATGGCTACACCTTC. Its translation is CASSSAGGAWNYGYTF.